This T cell receptor beta chain originates from a study of blood T cell repertoires in COVID-19. Generated by immunoSEQ multiplex PCR, the TCRdb table keeps only in-frame clones and is missing some. Among roughly 280,000 clones listed, 80% to 90% were seen once. Of note for this clone: A junction end diverges from the germline sequence, so it may reflect a read error.

This CDR3 has 12 amino acids. Germline CDR1 MNHEY, CDR2 SVGEGT. Input material: peripheral blood. The receptor comes from a man aged 55 to 70 with acute or convalescent COVID-19. V usage is TRBV6-2 or TRBV6-3 and J usage is TRBJ2-1; 10 bases map to TRBD2. DNA for the CDR3: TGTGCCAGCAGCTCAACTAGCGGGGTCTCGATCTTC. Amino acids: CASSSTSGVSIF.